These T cell receptor beta chains were read from a single sample in a study of blood T cells in healthy people across ages. TCRdb re-analysed the 5' RACE reads in MiXCR, keeping a single row per CDR3 protein. Found here are about 560,000 distinct CDR3 sequences, around a quarter of them singletons; the top ten hold 3% to 4%. These data were also reused for a study on T cells of mothers and their children.

The material sequenced was blood. These TCRs come from a boy between 2 and 10 years old in good health. Both conserved end residues are part of each CDR3. The order of the fields is V gene, J gene, D gene, CDR3 length, clone size, CDR3 protein, CDR3 DNA. The D gene is left open where the match is weak. Expanded clones get a size class; other rows say once, few or many, or leave the size out.

v_call: TRBV29-1; j_call: TRBJ2-3; d_call: .; cdr3_length: 12; clone_size: .; cdr3_aa: CSVELATDTQYF; cdr3_nt: TGCAGCGTTGAGCTGGCCACAGATACGCAGTATTTT
v_call: TRBV12-3/TRBV12-4; j_call: TRBJ2-3; d_call: .; cdr3_length: 17; clone_size: few; cdr3_aa: CASSLTRPYSPTDTQYF; cdr3_nt: TGTGCCAGCAGTTTAACCAGGCCGTACTCCCCCACAGATACGCAGTATTTT
v_call: TRBV7-2; j_call: TRBJ2-1; d_call: .; cdr3_length: 16; clone_size: .; cdr3_aa: CASSPGWGGPGYEQFF; cdr3_nt: TGTGCCAGCAGCCCGGGGTGGGGGGGGCCTGGTTATGAGCAGTTCTTC
v_call: TRBV5-1; j_call: TRBJ1-5; d_call: .; cdr3_length: 17; clone_size: few; cdr3_aa: CATSTGATSRRTDTQHF; cdr3_nt: TGCGCCACTAGCACTGGAGCGACTAGCCGCCGCACAGATACGCAGCATTTT
v_call: TRBV12-3/TRBV12-4; j_call: TRBJ2-7; d_call: TRBD1; cdr3_length: 14; clone_size: few; cdr3_aa: CASSFSTGGREQYF; cdr3_nt: TGTGCCAGCAGTTTTTCCACAGGGGGTAGGGAGCAGTACTTC
v_call: TRBV12-3/TRBV12-4; j_call: TRBJ1-4; d_call: TRBD1; cdr3_length: 12; clone_size: few; cdr3_aa: CASRSGTGKLFF; cdr3_nt: TGTGCCAGCAGATCAGGGACAGGGAAACTGTTTTTT
v_call: TRBV9; j_call: TRBJ2-1; d_call: .; cdr3_length: 17; clone_size: few; cdr3_aa: CASSGTGTLKSYNEQFF; cdr3_nt: TGTGCCAGCAGCGGCACCGGGACCCTCAAGTCCTACAATGAGCAGTTCTTC
v_call: TRBV27; j_call: TRBJ1-2; d_call: .; cdr3_length: 12; clone_size: few; cdr3_aa: CASSSWGYGYTF; cdr3_nt: TGTGCCAGCAGTTCCTGGGGATATGGCTACACCTTC
v_call: TRBV24-1; j_call: TRBJ2-5; d_call: TRBD2; cdr3_length: 16; clone_size: .; cdr3_aa: CATSDGGPGGQETQYF; cdr3_nt: TGTGCCACCAGTGATGGAGGGCCGGGGGGACAAGAGACCCAGTACTTC
v_call: TRBV6-5; j_call: TRBJ1-4; d_call: .; cdr3_length: 15; clone_size: .; cdr3_aa: CASSPKGGVNEKLFF; cdr3_nt: TGTGCCAGCAGTCCCAAAGGAGGGGTGAATGAAAAACTGTTTTTT
v_call: TRBV7-2; j_call: TRBJ1-4; d_call: TRBD1; cdr3_length: 15; clone_size: .; cdr3_aa: CASSQQGKGIEKLFF; cdr3_nt: TGTGCCAGCAGCCAACAGGGGAAGGGGATTGAAAAGCTGTTTTTT
v_call: TRBV12-3/TRBV12-4; j_call: TRBJ1-2; d_call: .; cdr3_length: 11; clone_size: .; cdr3_aa: CASSLMGGYTF; cdr3_nt: TGTGCCAGCAGTTTAATGGGTGGCTACACCTTC
v_call: TRBV28; j_call: TRBJ2-6; d_call: .; cdr3_length: 19; clone_size: .; cdr3_aa: CASTTFLRGHSSGANVLTF; cdr3_nt: TGTGCCAGCACTACTTTTCTCAGGGGTCATAGCTCTGGGGCCAACGTCCTGACTTTC
v_call: TRBV7-7; j_call: TRBJ2-2; d_call: .; cdr3_length: 16; clone_size: .; cdr3_aa: CASSPLDIRNTGELFF; cdr3_nt: TGTGCTAGCAGCCCATTGGACATAAGGAACACCGGGGAGCTGTTTTTT
v_call: TRBV4-3; j_call: TRBJ2-7; d_call: TRBD1; cdr3_length: 15; clone_size: .; cdr3_aa: CASSQEAQGDYEQYF; cdr3_nt: TGCGCCAGCAGCCAAGAAGCCCAGGGGGATTACGAGCAGTACTTC
v_call: TRBV24-1; j_call: TRBJ2-1; d_call: TRBD2; cdr3_length: 16; clone_size: .; cdr3_aa: CATIGRLAGASNEQFF; cdr3_nt: TGTGCCACCATTGGTCGACTAGCGGGGGCCAGCAATGAGCAGTTCTTC
v_call: TRBV5-1; j_call: TRBJ2-5; d_call: TRBD2; cdr3_length: 15; clone_size: .; cdr3_aa: CASSLGSGGRETQYF; cdr3_nt: TGCGCCAGCAGCTTGGGCAGCGGGGGTCGGGAGACCCAGTACTTC
v_call: TRBV7-3; j_call: TRBJ2-1; d_call: TRBD2; cdr3_length: 16; clone_size: .; cdr3_aa: CAGSTSGAGVYNEQFF; cdr3_nt: TGTGCCGGCAGCACCAGTGGAGCGGGAGTGTACAATGAGCAGTTCTTC
v_call: TRBV29-1; j_call: TRBJ2-7; d_call: .; cdr3_length: 12; clone_size: few; cdr3_aa: CSVRDEGYEQYF; cdr3_nt: TGCAGCGTCCGGGACGAAGGCTACGAGCAGTACTTC
v_call: TRBV27; j_call: TRBJ2-4; d_call: TRBD2; cdr3_length: 15; clone_size: few; cdr3_aa: CASSLFSGSQDIQYF; cdr3_nt: TGTGCCAGCAGTTTGTTTAGCGGGAGTCAGGACATTCAGTACTTC
v_call: TRBV2; j_call: TRBJ2-5; d_call: TRBD1; cdr3_length: 16; clone_size: .; cdr3_aa: CASSEALQGAGETQYF; cdr3_nt: TGTGCCAGCAGTGAAGCGCTTCAGGGGGCTGGGGAGACCCAGTACTTC
v_call: TRBV20-1; j_call: TRBJ1-2; d_call: TRBD1; cdr3_length: 13; clone_size: .; cdr3_aa: CSATTGSSYGYTF; cdr3_nt: TGCAGTGCCACGACAGGGTCCTCCTATGGCTACACCTTC
v_call: TRBV20-1; j_call: TRBJ2-5; d_call: TRBD2; cdr3_length: 15; clone_size: .; cdr3_aa: CSANGAGEIGETQYF; cdr3_nt: TGCAGTGCCAATGGAGCGGGAGAGATTGGGGAGACCCAGTACTTC
v_call: TRBV27; j_call: TRBJ2-7; d_call: .; cdr3_length: 16; clone_size: few; cdr3_aa: CASGQVAPALTYEQYF; cdr3_nt: TGTGCCAGCGGTCAAGTCGCGCCTGCCCTCACCTACGAGCAGTACTTC
v_call: TRBV12-3/TRBV12-4; j_call: TRBJ1-3; d_call: .; cdr3_length: 14; clone_size: .; cdr3_aa: CAISQGNSGNTIYF; cdr3_nt: TGTGCCATCTCACAAGGGAACTCTGGAAACACCATATATTTT
v_call: TRBV7-9; j_call: TRBJ2-2; d_call: .; cdr3_length: 14; clone_size: few; cdr3_aa: CASSPRKDTGELFF; cdr3_nt: TGTGCCAGCAGCCCGAGGAAGGACACCGGGGAGCTGTTTTTT
v_call: TRBV28; j_call: TRBJ1-2; d_call: TRBD1; cdr3_length: 15; clone_size: few; cdr3_aa: CASSPSPQGSRGYTF; cdr3_nt: TGTGCCAGCAGTCCAAGCCCACAGGGGAGTCGTGGCTACACCTTC
v_call: TRBV6-5; j_call: TRBJ2-7; d_call: TRBD2; cdr3_length: 14; clone_size: .; cdr3_aa: CASSYGTSDYEQYF; cdr3_nt: TGTGCCAGCAGTTACGGGACTAGTGATTACGAGCAGTACTTC
v_call: TRBV20-1; j_call: TRBJ2-7; d_call: TRBD2; cdr3_length: 14; clone_size: .; cdr3_aa: CSATGERETVEQYF; cdr3_nt: TGCAGTGCAACCGGGGAGCGGGAGACGGTCGAGCAGTACTTC
v_call: TRBV7-2; j_call: TRBJ2-5; d_call: .; cdr3_length: 13; clone_size: few; cdr3_aa: CASNPSRGKTQYF; cdr3_nt: TGTGCCAGCAACCCATCCCGCGGGAAGACCCAGTACTTC
v_call: TRBV5-5; j_call: TRBJ2-1; d_call: TRBD1; cdr3_length: 19; clone_size: few; cdr3_aa: CASSGDRGRERGTYNEQFF; cdr3_nt: TGTGCCAGCAGCGGGGACAGGGGGCGTGAACGGGGAACGTACAATGAGCAGTTCTTC
v_call: TRBV20-1; j_call: TRBJ1-1; d_call: .; cdr3_length: 14; clone_size: .; cdr3_aa: CSAPSREDGTEAFF; cdr3_nt: TGCAGTGCTCCCTCGAGGGAAGACGGCACTGAAGCTTTCTTT
v_call: TRBV6-1; j_call: TRBJ2-3; d_call: TRBD2; cdr3_length: 18; clone_size: .; cdr3_aa: CASSLLAGGPSGTDTQYF; cdr3_nt: TGTGCCAGCAGTCTCCTAGCGGGAGGGCCCTCAGGCACAGATACGCAGTATTTT
v_call: TRBV7-2; j_call: TRBJ2-3; d_call: TRBD1; cdr3_length: 18; clone_size: many; cdr3_aa: CASSLATFRDRLPDTQYF; cdr3_nt: TGTGCCAGCAGCTTAGCGACCTTCAGGGACAGGTTACCCGATACGCAGTATTTT
v_call: TRBV6-1; j_call: TRBJ1-1; d_call: TRBD1; cdr3_length: 15; clone_size: many; cdr3_aa: CASSEWTGSNTEAFF; cdr3_nt: TGTGCCAGCAGTGAATGGACAGGATCGAACACTGAAGCTTTCTTT
v_call: TRBV9; j_call: TRBJ2-1; d_call: .; cdr3_length: 16; clone_size: .; cdr3_aa: CASSGEQGRVGNEQFF; cdr3_nt: TGTGCCAGCAGCGGAGAACAGGGTCGAGTGGGCAATGAGCAGTTCTTC
v_call: TRBV20-1; j_call: TRBJ2-2; d_call: TRBD2; cdr3_length: 16; clone_size: .; cdr3_aa: CSARWPSGGNTGELFF; cdr3_nt: TGCAGTGCTAGGTGGCCTAGCGGGGGGAACACCGGGGAGCTGTTTTTT
v_call: TRBV30; j_call: TRBJ1-1; d_call: .; cdr3_length: 11; clone_size: .; cdr3_aa: CAWSGGAEAFF; cdr3_nt: TGTGCCTGGAGTGGGGGCGCTGAAGCTTTCTTT
v_call: TRBV10-3; j_call: TRBJ2-3; d_call: .; cdr3_length: 13; clone_size: .; cdr3_aa: CAINGGVPDTQYF; cdr3_nt: TGTGCCATCAATGGAGGGGTCCCAGATACGCAGTATTTT
v_call: TRBV9; j_call: TRBJ2-7; d_call: TRBD1; cdr3_length: 15; clone_size: .; cdr3_aa: CASSPSPGQVIEQYF; cdr3_nt: TGTGCCAGCAGTCCCTCCCCGGGACAGGTAATCGAGCAGTACTTC
v_call: TRBV4-3; j_call: TRBJ2-1; d_call: TRBD2; cdr3_length: 20; clone_size: .; cdr3_aa: CASSRFGLENTIGVYNEQFF; cdr3_nt: TGCGCCAGCAGCCGCTTCGGACTAGAGAATACTATAGGGGTTTACAATGAGCAGTTCTTC
v_call: TRBV5-1; j_call: TRBJ2-4; d_call: .; cdr3_length: 15; clone_size: .; cdr3_aa: CASSINQGSANIQYF; cdr3_nt: TGCGCCAGCAGCATTAACCAGGGGTCAGCAAACATTCAGTACTTC
v_call: TRBV3-1; j_call: TRBJ1-1; d_call: TRBD1; cdr3_length: 13; clone_size: few; cdr3_aa: CASSPGQGAFAFF; cdr3_nt: TGTGCCAGCAGCCCTGGACAGGGGGCGTTTGCTTTCTTT
v_call: TRBV11-1; j_call: TRBJ2-1; d_call: TRBD2; cdr3_length: 15; clone_size: .; cdr3_aa: CASSLKVSGDNEQFF; cdr3_nt: TGTGCCAGCAGCTTAAAGGTTAGCGGGGACAATGAGCAGTTCTTC
v_call: TRBV9; j_call: TRBJ2-5; d_call: TRBD2; cdr3_length: 15; clone_size: few; cdr3_aa: CASSPLAGGPETQYF; cdr3_nt: TGTGCCAGCAGCCCCCTAGCGGGGGGGCCCGAGACCCAGTACTTC
v_call: TRBV7-6; j_call: TRBJ1-2; d_call: .; cdr3_length: 13; clone_size: .; cdr3_aa: CASSFGNRLGYTF; cdr3_nt: TGTGCCAGCAGCTTCGGGAACAGGCTAGGCTACACCTTC
v_call: TRBV5-5; j_call: TRBJ2-3; d_call: TRBD2; cdr3_length: 16; clone_size: few; cdr3_aa: CASSLEAGGLTDTQYF; cdr3_nt: TGTGCCAGCAGCTTGGAAGCGGGGGGGCTCACAGATACGCAGTATTTT
v_call: TRBV6-6; j_call: TRBJ1-1; d_call: TRBD1; cdr3_length: 16; clone_size: few; cdr3_aa: CASNQDRAGFVTEAFF; cdr3_nt: TGTGCCAGCAACCAGGACAGGGCAGGATTTGTGACTGAAGCTTTCTTT
v_call: TRBV9; j_call: TRBJ1-3; d_call: .; cdr3_length: 17; clone_size: .; cdr3_aa: CASSVGPQGSSGNTIYF; cdr3_nt: TGTGCCAGCAGCGTAGGTCCCCAGGGGAGCTCTGGAAACACCATATATTTT
v_call: TRBV20-1; j_call: TRBJ2-5; d_call: .; cdr3_length: 15; clone_size: .; cdr3_aa: CSARDRQGWAETQYF; cdr3_nt: TGCAGTGCTAGAGATCGCCAGGGGTGGGCAGAGACCCAGTACTTC
v_call: TRBV7-2; j_call: TRBJ1-4; d_call: .; cdr3_length: 15; clone_size: .; cdr3_aa: CASSLTGGTNEKLFF; cdr3_nt: TGTGCCAGCAGCCTCACAGGAGGAACTAATGAAAAACTGTTTTTT
v_call: TRBV15; j_call: TRBJ2-1; d_call: .; cdr3_length: 13; clone_size: .; cdr3_aa: CATSRRVVNEQFF; cdr3_nt: TGTGCCACCAGCAGGCGGGTGGTGAATGAGCAGTTCTTC
v_call: TRBV18; j_call: TRBJ2-7; d_call: TRBD1; cdr3_length: 16; clone_size: few; cdr3_aa: CASSPRGQGNSYEQYF; cdr3_nt: TGTGCCAGCTCACCACGAGGACAGGGAAACTCCTACGAGCAGTACTTC